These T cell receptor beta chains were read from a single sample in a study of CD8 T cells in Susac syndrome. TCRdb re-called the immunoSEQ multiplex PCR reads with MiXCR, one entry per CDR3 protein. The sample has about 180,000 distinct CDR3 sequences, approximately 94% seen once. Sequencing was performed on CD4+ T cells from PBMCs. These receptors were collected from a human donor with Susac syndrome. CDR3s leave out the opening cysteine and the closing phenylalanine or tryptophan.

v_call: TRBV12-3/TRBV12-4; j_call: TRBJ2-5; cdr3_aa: ASSPKGAGETQY
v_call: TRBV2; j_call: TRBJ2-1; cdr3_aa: ASSEHGTGNEQF
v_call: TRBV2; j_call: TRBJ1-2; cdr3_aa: ASSGSGTSGGYT
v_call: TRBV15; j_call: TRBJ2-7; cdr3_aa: ATSRSPAPEQY
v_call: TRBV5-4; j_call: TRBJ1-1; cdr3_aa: ASSYRPSNTEAF
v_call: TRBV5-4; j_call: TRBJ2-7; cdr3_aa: ASSLVGGPYEQY
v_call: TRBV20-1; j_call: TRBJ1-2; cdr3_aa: SASRGEGYT
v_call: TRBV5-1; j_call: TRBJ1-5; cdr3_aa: ASSLKVGHQPQH
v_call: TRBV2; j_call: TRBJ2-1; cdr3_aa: ASSFSGGRQYNEQF
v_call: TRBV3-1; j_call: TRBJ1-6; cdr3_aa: ASSQPPGTRSPLH
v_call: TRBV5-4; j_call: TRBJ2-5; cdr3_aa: ASSSPGQGGETQY
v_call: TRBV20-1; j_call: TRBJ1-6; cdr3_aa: SARDGGGGSYNSPLH
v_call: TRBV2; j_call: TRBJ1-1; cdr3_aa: ASQDSPEAF
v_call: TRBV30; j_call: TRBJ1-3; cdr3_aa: AFRPDSYSGNTIY
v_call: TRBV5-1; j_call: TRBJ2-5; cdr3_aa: ASSLISQETQY
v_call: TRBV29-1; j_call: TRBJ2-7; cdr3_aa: SVLGTGSSYEQY
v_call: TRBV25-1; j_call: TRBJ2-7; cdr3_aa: ASSDPGLYEQY
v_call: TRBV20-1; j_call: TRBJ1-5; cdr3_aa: SARDSGQGARPQH
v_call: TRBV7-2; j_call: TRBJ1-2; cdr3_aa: ASSFWGFDYGYT
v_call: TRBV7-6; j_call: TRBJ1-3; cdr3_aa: ASSLQVPPGNTIY
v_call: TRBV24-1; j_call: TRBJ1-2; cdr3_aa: ATSDTRYGYT
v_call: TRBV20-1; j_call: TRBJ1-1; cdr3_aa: SARTGLGSTEAF
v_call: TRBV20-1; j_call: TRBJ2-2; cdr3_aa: SARGTGDTGELF
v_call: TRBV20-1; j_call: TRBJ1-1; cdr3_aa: SATGRMNTEAF
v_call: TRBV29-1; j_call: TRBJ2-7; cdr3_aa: SVAEQGNEQY
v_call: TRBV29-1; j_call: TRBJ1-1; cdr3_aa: SVFRNGTGSEAF
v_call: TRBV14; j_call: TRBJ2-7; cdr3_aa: ASSQLGSGTYEQY
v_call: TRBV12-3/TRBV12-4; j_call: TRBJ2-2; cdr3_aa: ASSRTLGQLYTGELF
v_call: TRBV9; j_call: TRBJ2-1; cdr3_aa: ASSVEGYNEQF
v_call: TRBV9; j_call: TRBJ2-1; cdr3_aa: ASSVEGGQGNEQF
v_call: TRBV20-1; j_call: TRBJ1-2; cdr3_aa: SARDYRGGYGYT
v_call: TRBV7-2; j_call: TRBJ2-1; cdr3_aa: ASSPPGRSISNEQF
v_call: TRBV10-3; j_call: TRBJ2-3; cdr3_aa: AISEGTGARNTDTQY
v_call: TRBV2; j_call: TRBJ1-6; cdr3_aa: ASSSLRAGNSPLH
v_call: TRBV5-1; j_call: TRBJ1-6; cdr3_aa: ASSLAGEATYNSPLH
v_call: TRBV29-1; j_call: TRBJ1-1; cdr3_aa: SVTKNTEAF
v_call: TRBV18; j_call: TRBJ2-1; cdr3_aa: ASSLGANEQF
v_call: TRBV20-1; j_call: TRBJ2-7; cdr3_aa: SAPAPLGNYEQY
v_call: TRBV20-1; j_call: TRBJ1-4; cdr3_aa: SLRDNEKLF
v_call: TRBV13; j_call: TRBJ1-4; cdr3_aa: ASSLRAGHRGANEKLF
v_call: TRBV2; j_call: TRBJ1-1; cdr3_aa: ASSVIANTEAF
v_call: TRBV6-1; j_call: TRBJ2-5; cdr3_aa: ASSYSGTLQETQY
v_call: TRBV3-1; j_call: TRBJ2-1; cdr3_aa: ASSPDRGSYNEQF
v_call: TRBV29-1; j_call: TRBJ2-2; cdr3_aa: SVEVLTGSTGELF
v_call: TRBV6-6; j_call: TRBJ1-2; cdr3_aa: ASTRQGGTNGYT
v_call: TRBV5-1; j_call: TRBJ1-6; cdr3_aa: ASSLTNREVSSPLH
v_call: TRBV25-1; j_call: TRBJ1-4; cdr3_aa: ASSEEVKLF
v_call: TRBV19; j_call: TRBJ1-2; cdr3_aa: ASSTDRGDYGYT
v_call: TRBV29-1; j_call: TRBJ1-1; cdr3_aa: SAYRGKAF
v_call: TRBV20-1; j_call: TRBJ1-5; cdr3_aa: SALVGDQPQH
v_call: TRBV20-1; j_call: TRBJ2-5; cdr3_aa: SASTGGLTQY
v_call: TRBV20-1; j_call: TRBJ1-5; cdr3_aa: SARDSAGYF
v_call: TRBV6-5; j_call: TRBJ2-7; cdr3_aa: ASRFGQGYEQY
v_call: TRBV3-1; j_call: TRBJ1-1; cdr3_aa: ASSAGQWTEAF
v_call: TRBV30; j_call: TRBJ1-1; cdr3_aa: AWSTRTGPNTEAF
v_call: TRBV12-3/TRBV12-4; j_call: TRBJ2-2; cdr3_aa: ASSLVLGDTGELF
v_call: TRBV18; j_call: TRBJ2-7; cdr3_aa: ASSPGTSGEQY
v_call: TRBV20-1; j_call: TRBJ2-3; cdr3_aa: SAPYSGESTDTQY